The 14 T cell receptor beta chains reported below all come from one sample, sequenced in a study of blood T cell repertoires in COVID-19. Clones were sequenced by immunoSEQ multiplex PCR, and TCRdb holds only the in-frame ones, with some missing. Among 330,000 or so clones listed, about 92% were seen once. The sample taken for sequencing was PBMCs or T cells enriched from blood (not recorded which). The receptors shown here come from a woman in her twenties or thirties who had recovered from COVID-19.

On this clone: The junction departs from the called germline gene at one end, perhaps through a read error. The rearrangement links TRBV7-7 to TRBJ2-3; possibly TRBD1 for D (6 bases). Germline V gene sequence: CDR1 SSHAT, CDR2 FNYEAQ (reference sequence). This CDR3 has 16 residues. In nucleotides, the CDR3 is TGTGCTAGCAGCTTAGGAGGTCCCCTAGGGGGAGATACGCAGTATTTT. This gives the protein CASSLGGPLGGDTQYF.

The CDR3 coding sequence is TGTGCCAGCAGCCAAACGGGGGTTTACAATGAGCAGTTCTTC. Protein product: CASSQTGVYNEQFF. The chain joins TRBV6-2 or TRBV6-3 to TRBJ2-1, with a possible D match to TRBD2 (6 bases). The V and J ends lost 6 bases and 4 bases respectively, with 13 bases between them. The CDR3 is 14 residues long. Germline lookup yields CDR1 MNHEY and CDR2 SVGEGT.

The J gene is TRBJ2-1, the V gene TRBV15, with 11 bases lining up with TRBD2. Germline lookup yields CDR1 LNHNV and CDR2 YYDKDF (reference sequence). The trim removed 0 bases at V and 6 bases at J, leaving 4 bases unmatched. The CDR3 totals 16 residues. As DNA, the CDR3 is TGTGCCACCAGCAGAGAGCCTAGCGGGGGGCTCAATGAGCAGTTCTTC. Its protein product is CATSREPSGGLNEQFF.

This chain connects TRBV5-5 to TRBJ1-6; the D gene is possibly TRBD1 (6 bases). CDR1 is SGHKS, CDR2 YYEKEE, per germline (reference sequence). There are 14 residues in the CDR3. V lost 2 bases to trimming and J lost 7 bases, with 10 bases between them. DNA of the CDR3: TGTGCCAGCAGCTTTGACAGGACCAATTCACCCCTCCACTTT. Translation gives CASSFDRTNSPLHF.

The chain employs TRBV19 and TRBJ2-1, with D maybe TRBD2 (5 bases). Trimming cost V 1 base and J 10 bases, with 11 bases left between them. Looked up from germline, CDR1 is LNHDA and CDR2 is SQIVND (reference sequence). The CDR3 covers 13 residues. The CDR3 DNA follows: TGTGCCAGTAGTATAGTGCTAGCTGGCGAGCAGTTCTTC. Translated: CASSIVLAGEQFF.

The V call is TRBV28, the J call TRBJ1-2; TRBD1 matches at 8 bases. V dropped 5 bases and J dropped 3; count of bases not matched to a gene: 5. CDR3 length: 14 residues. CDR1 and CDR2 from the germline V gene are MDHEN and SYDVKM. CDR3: CASSVQGVDYGYTF. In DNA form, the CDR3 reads TGTGCCAGCAGTGTACAGGGGGTGGACTATGGCTACACCTTC.

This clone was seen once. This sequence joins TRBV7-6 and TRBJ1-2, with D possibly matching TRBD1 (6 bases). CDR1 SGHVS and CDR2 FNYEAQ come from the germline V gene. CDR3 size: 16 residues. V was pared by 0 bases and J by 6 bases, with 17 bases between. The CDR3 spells CASSLAPRGSEDGYTF. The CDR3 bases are TGTGCCAGCAGCTTAGCCCCAAGGGGGTCGGAGGATGGCTACACCTTC.

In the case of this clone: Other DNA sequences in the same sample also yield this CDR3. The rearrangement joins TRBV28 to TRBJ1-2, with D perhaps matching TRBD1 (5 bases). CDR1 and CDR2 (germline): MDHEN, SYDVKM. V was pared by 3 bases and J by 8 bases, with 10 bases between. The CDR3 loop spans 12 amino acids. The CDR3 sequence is CASSFRGYGYTF. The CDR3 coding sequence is TGTGCCAGCAGTTTCCGGGGGTACGGCTACACCTTC.

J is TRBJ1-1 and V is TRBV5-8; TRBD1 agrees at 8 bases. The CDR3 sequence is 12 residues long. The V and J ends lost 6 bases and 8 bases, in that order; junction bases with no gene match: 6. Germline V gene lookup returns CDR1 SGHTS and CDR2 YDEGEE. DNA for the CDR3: TGTGCCAGCAAGGGACAGGCCCTGGAAGCTTTCTTT. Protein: CASKGQALEAFF.

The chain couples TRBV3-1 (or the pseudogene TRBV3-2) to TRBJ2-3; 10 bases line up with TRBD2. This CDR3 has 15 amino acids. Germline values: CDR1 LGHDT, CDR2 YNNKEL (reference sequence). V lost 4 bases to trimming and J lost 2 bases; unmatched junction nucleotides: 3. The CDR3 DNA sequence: TGTGCCAGCAGCCTAGCGGGGGGCCACACAGATACGCAGTATTTT. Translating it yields CASSLAGGHTDTQYF.

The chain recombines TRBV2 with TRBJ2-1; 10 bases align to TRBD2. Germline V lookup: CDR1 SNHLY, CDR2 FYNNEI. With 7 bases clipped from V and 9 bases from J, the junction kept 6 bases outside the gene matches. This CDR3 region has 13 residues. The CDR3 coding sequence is TGTGCCAGCATGGGACTAGCGTCGCTTGAGCAGTTCTTC. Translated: CASMGLASLEQFF.

The CDR3 DNA follows: TGTGCCAGCTCACCCCGACAGGGGGGAGATACGCAGTATTTT. Translating it yields CASSPRQGGDTQYF. The gene calls are TRBV18 and TRBJ2-3; the match to TRBD1 covers 9 bases. This CDR3 comprises 14 residues. The germline V gene encodes CDR1 KGHSH and CDR2 LQKENI. V shed 3 bases, J shed 5 bases, and the junction held 3 bases outside the gene matches.

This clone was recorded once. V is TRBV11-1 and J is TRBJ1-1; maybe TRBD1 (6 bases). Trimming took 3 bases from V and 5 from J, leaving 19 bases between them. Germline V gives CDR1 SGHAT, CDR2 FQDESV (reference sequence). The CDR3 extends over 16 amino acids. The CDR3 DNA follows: TGTGCCAGCAGCTTTCCCCAGGGACTAGGGGGAACTGAAGCTTTCTTT. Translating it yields CASSFPQGLGGTEAFF. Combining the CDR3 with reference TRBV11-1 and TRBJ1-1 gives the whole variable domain EAEVAQSPRYKITEKSQAVAFWCDPISGHATLYWYRQILGQGPELLVQFQDESVVDDSQLPKDRFSAERLKGVDSTLKIQPAELGDSAMYLCASSFPQGLGGTEAFFGQGTRLTVV.

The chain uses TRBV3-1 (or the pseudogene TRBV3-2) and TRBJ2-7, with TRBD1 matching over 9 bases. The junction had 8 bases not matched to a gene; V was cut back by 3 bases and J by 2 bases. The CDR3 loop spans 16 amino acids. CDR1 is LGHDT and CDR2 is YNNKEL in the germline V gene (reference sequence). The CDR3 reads CASSQTGTGHTYEQYF. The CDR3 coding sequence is TGTGCCAGCAGCCAGACCGGGACAGGGCACACCTACGAGCAGTACTTC.